This TCR beta chain derives from a study of graft-versus-host responses after intestinal transplantation. General study findings and limits: The authors found GvH clones in recipient marrow, some appearing first in ileum or blood.

The table came from immunoSEQ multiplex PCR; TCRdb's copy has only in-frame clones and leaves some out. The data contain about 15,000 clones, almost 70% of them singletons. For this clone: No antigen is known for it.

To release intraepithelial and lamina propria lymphocytes, the graft tissue was processed. The CDR3 totals 12 residues. Germline V CDR1 and CDR2: LNHDA, SQIVND (reference sequence). The V and J ends lost 5 bases and 13 bases, in that order; junction bases with no gene match: 6. This sequence joins TRBV19 and TRBJ2-2; 8 bases are shared with TRBD2. The sequences come from ileum tissue, collected approximately 780 days after intestinal transplantation. The source of this sequence is a human patient who received an intestinal transplant, so some T cells may come from the graft donor. The CDR3 loop reads CASSQREWGLFF. CDR3 nucleotide sequence: TGTGCCAGTAGTCAGCGGGAGTGGGGGCTGTTTTTT.